Following are 17 T cell receptor beta chains from one sample sequenced in a study of blood T cell repertoires in COVID-19. Sequencing was performed with immunoSEQ multiplex PCR; in TCRdb, only in-frame clones are kept and a portion is missing. The data contain about 260,000 clones, about nine tenths of them singletons. Material for sequencing was peripheral blood. All receptors come from a woman between 25 and 40 years old with COVID-19, enrolled during active disease.

This rearrangement joins TRBV2 to TRBJ1-6; 8 bases agree with TRBD1. This CDR3 region has 16 residues. After removal of 4 bases from V and 3 bases from J, the junction contained 5 bases not matched to a gene. The germline gives CDR1 SNHLY, CDR2 FYNNEI. As DNA, the CDR3 is TGTGCCAGCAGTGCCCGGACAGGGCTCTATAATTCACCCCTCCACTTT. Its protein is CASSARTGLYNSPLHF.

This chain joins TRBV6-5 and TRBJ2-7; D not certain. The V gene's germline CDR1 is MNHEY and CDR2 SVGAGI. Trimming took 4 bases from V and 6 from J, leaving 4 bases between them. The CDR3 loop spans 10 amino acids. The chain's CDR3 is CASSFSEQYF. In DNA, the CDR3 is TGTGCCAGCAGTTTTAGCGAGCAGTACTTC.

This clone appeared a single time. This chain's CDR3 is CATSDMGGAYNEQFF. The DNA for the CDR3 is TGTGCCACCAGTGATATGGGGGGGGCTTACAATGAGCAGTTCTTC. The genes are TRBV24-1 and TRBJ2-1; D perhaps matches TRBD2 (7 bases). V was clipped by 3 bases and J by 4 bases, with 12 bases between them. Germline assignment: CDR1 KGHDR and CDR2 SFDVKD. The CDR3 totals 15 residues.

The chain carries TRBV28 and TRBJ2-7; D may be TRBD2 (6 bases). V shed 7 bases and J shed 0 bases, with 22 bases lying between them. From germline, CDR1 is MDHEN and CDR2 SYDVKM. This CDR3 comprises 17 residues. The CDR3: CASTPWVLAEGSYEQYF. In DNA form, the CDR3 reads TGTGCCAGCACCCCTTGGGTACTAGCAGAGGGCTCCTACGAGCAGTACTTC.

The chain couples TRBV12-3 or TRBV12-4 to TRBJ1-2; D remains ambiguous. Trimming took off 3 bases at V and 1 base at J, with 6 bases between the two ends. The length of the CDR3 is 13 residues. This CDR3 is CASSFGVNYGYTF. As DNA, the CDR3 is TGTGCCAGCAGTTTCGGGGTTAACTATGGCTACACCTTC.

The V call is TRBV5-1, the J call TRBJ2-1; tentatively, D is TRBD1 (5 bases). Germline V CDR1 and CDR2: SGHRS, YFSETQ. Trimming took 2 bases from V and 5 from J, leaving 8 bases between them. The CDR3 loop spans 13 amino acids. The CDR3 region is CASSFPRDNEQFF. DNA for the CDR3: TGCGCCAGCAGCTTTCCCAGGGACAATGAGCAGTTCTTC.

This chain connects TRBV5-6 to TRBJ1-2; 7 nucleotides line up with TRBD1. Trimming took 4 bases from V and 3 from J; bases not matched to a gene: 6. There are 14 residues in the CDR3. In germline, CDR1 is SGHDT, CDR2 YYEEEE. CDR3 sequence (DNA): TGTGCCAGCAGCAAAAGGCAGGGGGACTATGGCTACACCTTC. Translated: CASSKRQGDYGYTF.

This chain connects TRBV6-5 to TRBJ2-5, with TRBD2 identical over 8 bases. This CDR3 is 13 amino acids long. Per germline, CDR1 MNHEY and CDR2 SVGAGI. V shed 5 bases, J shed 6 bases, and the junction held 5 bases outside the gene matches. The CDR3 nucleotides are TGTGCCAGCAGTAGCGGGAGTGGAAAGACCCAGTACTTC. Translated, it gives CASSSGSGKTQYF.

DNA of the CDR3: TGTGCCAGCTCACCCTCGCAGGAGACCCAGTACTTC. It is translated as CASSPSQETQYF. The J gene is TRBJ2-5, the V gene TRBV18; D remains ambiguous. The germline V and J ends were trimmed by 3 bases and 5 bases, with 7 bases remaining between them. The germline gives CDR1 KGHSH, CDR2 LQKENI. The CDR3 covers 12 residues.

This chain connects TRBV18 to TRBJ2-1; TRBD2 is a possible D gene (6 bases). There are 13 residues in the CDR3. The germline V gene has CDR1 KGHSH and CDR2 LQKENI. V lost 0 bases and J lost 12, with 12 bases in between. In DNA, the CDR3 is TGTGCCAGCTCACCACCGGCGGGGACCCCGCAGTTCTTC. This codes for CASSPPAGTPQFF.

In this sample, this clone turned up once. The V call is TRBV28, the J call TRBJ1-1; 7 nucleotides line up with TRBD1. With V trimmed by 5 bases and J by 6 bases, 12 bases remained unmatched. The germline V gene has CDR1 MDHEN and CDR2 SYDVKM. The CDR3 consists of 15 residues. Here the CDR3 reads CASSPWTGPNSEAFF. The DNA for the CDR3 is TGTGCCAGCAGTCCATGGACAGGACCAAATTCTGAAGCTTTCTTT.

As concerns this clone: The sample contains more than one DNA sequence encoding this CDR3. The V call is TRBV7-9, the J call TRBJ2-7, with 8 positions matching TRBD1. Trimming at V came to 5 bases and at J to 3 bases, leaving 6 bases not matched to a gene. This CDR3 contains 14 residues. CDR1 is SEHNR and CDR2 is FQNEAQ in the germline V gene (reference sequence). The CDR3 reads CASSPGTGDYEQYF. CDR3 sequence (DNA): TGTGCCAGCAGCCCAGGGACAGGCGACTACGAGCAGTACTTC. Full variable domain (outside the CDR3, taken from reference TRBV7-9 and TRBJ2-7): DTGVSQNPRHKITKRGQNVTFRCDPISEHNRLYWYRQTLGQGPEFLTYFQNEAQLEKSRLLSDRFSAERPKGSFSTLEIQRTEQGDSAMYLCASSPGTGDYEQYFGPGTRLTVT.

The genes are TRBV13 and TRBJ2-3; 14 positions match TRBD2. J gave up 5 bases and V 5 bases, and 6 bases lay outside the gene matches. The CDR3 runs 16 residues. From germline, CDR1 is PRHDT and CDR2 FYEKMQ (reference sequence). The CDR3 is CASSTGLAGGGDTQYF. CDR3 bases: TGTGCCAGCAGCACCGGACTAGCGGGAGGAGGAGATACGCAGTATTTT.

In DNA form, the CDR3 reads TGTGCCAGTAGTATTGGCTCTTTTCGGGGGATTCAGTACTTC. Translated: CASSIGSFRGIQYF. V gene TRBV19 combines with J gene TRBJ2-4; D is possibly TRBD2 (6 bases). V shed 3 bases and J shed 10 bases, with 16 bases lying between them. CDR1 LNHDA and CDR2 SQIVND come from the germline V gene (reference sequence). This CDR3 is built from 14 residues. Filled out from reference TRBV19 and TRBJ2-4, the complete variable domain reads DGGITQSPKYLFRKEGQNVTLSCEQNLNHDAMYWYRQDPGQGLRLIYYSQIVNDFQKGDIAEGYSVSREKKESFPLTVTSAQKNPTAFYLCASSIGSFRGIQYFGAGTRLSVL.

This sequence joins TRBV19 and TRBJ1-5; no definite D call. The CDR3 totals 10 residues. Germline CDR1 is LNHDA and CDR2 is SQIVND (reference sequence). CDR3 bases: TGTGCTCTGGGAGGCCAGCCCCAGCATTTT. It translates to CALGGQPQHF.

This clone was seen a handful of times. The rearrangement uses TRBV9 and TRBJ2-5; D is possibly TRBD2 (5 bases). The germline gives CDR1 SGDLS, CDR2 YYNGEE. This CDR3 has 17 amino acids. The ends were cut back, 0 bases at V and 0 bases at J, with 15 bases in the middle. CDR3 sequence reads: CASSVGSSDPYQETQYF. The DNA for the CDR3 is TGTGCCAGCAGCGTAGGGAGTAGCGATCCGTACCAAGAGACCCAGTACTTC.

This rearrangement joins TRBV4-1 to TRBJ2-3, with 7 nucleotides matching TRBD1. There are 16 residues in the CDR3. From germline, CDR1 is MGHRA and CDR2 YSYEKL. The trim removed 0 bases at V and 4 bases at J, leaving 7 bases unmatched. CDR3 nucleotides: TGCGCCAGCAGCCAAGACCCAGCAGGGGGTGCAGATACGCAGTATTTT. This sequence encodes CASSQDPAGGADTQYF.